What follows describes a single T cell receptor (beta chain). Its antigen remains unidentified. Here immunoSEQ multiplex PCR was the method, and the copy in TCRdb shows in-frame clones only, minus some. The table lists about 2 million clones, approximately 94% of them singletons, with approximately 1.2% in the top ten. The record originates from a study of shared clonotypes between healthy human individuals. Study results and caveats: Compared with memory subsets, naive subsets generally had larger estimated richness. Tissues were not sampled, only blood, and their repertoires likely differ.

CD45RO-negative, CCR7-positively selected cells formed the naive CD8 fraction, excluding terminally differentiated effector memory CD45RA+ cells. Germline V CDR1 and CDR2: MGHRA, YSYEKL. The V end lost 0 bases, the J end lost 0 bases, and 13 bases lay between the germline ends. The CDR3 has 17 amino acids. V is TRBV4-1 and J is TRBJ2-3, with D uncertain. This TCR came from a man aged 18 to 30 in good health. The sequenced sample consisted of naive CD8+ T cells sorted from blood. For the CDR3, the DNA is TGCGCCAGCAGCCAAGAAAGTTCGACCGCGAGCACAGATACGCAGTATTTT. Its translation: CASSQESSTASTDTQYF.